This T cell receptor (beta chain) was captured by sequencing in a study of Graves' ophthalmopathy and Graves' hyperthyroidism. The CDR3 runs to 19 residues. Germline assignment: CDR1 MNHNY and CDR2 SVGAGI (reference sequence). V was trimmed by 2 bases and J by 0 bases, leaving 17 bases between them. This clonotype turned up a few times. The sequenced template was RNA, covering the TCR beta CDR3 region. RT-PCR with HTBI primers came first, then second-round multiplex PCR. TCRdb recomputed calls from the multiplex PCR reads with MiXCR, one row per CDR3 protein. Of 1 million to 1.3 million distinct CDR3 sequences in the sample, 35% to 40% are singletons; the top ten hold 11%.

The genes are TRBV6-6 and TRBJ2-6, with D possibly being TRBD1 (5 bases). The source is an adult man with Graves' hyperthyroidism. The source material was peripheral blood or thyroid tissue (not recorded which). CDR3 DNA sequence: TGTGCCAGCAGTTACGATGGACGGTGGGGCAGCTCTGGGGCCAACGTCCTGACTTTC. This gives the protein CASSYDGRWGSSGANVLTF.